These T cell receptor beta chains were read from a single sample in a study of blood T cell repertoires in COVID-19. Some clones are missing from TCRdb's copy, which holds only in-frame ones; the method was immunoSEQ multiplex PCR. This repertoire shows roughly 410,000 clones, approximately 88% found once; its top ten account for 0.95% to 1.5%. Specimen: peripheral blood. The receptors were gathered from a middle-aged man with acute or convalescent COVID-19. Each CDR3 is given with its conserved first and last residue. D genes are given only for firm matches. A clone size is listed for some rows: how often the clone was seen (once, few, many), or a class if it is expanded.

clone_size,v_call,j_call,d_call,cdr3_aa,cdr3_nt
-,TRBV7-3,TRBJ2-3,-,CASSYPLRGRTDTQYF,TGTGCCAGCAGCTACCCCCTGCGGGGCCGCACAGATACGCAGTATTTT
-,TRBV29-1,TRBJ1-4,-,CSVESGEKLFF,TGCAGCGTTGAAAGTGGCGAAAAACTGTTTTTT
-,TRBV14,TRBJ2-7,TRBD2,CASSQGLRYEQYF,TGTGCCAGCAGCCAGGGACTAAGATACGAGCAGTACTTC
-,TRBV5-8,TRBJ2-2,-,CASSFHRIAQNTGELFF,TGTGCCAGCAGCTTTCACAGAATAGCGCAGAACACCGGGGAGCTGTTTTTT
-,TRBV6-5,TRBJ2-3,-,CASSRIRADTQYF,TGTGCCAGCAGTCGGATCAGGGCAGATACGCAGTATTTT
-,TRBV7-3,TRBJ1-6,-,CASSVTGDSPLHF,TGTGCCAGCAGCGTCACAGGAGATTCACCCCTCCACTTT
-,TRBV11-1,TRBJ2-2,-,CASSLSVNTGELFF,TGTGCCAGCAGCCTCTCGGTGAACACCGGGGAGCTGTTTTTT
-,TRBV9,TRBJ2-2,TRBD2,CASSVEGGSTGELFF,TGTGCCAGCAGCGTAGAGGGAGGGTCAACCGGGGAGCTGTTTTTT
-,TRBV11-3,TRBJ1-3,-,CASSSGGEPGNTIYF,TGTGCCAGCAGCTCAGGTGGTGAGCCTGGAAACACCATATATTTT
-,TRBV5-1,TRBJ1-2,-,CASSSDSTYGYTF,TGCGCCAGCAGTTCCGACAGTACTTATGGCTACACCTTC
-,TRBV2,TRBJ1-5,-,CASSAMGGKYSNQPQHF,TGTGCCAGCAGTGCCATGGGGGGAAAATATAGCAATCAGCCCCAGCATTTT
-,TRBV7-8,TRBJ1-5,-,CASTPPGRGNQPQHF,TGTGCCAGCACCCCACCCGGGCGGGGAAATCAGCCCCAGCATTTT
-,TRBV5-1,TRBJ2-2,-,CASSLGQTNTGELFF,TGCGCCAGCAGCTTGGGACAGACGAACACCGGGGAGCTGTTTTTT
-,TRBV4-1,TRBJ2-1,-,CASSHLTGDNEQFF,TGCGCCAGCAGCCATTTGACAGGAGACAATGAGCAGTTCTTC
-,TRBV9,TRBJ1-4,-,CASSSGATNEKLFF,TGTGCCAGCAGCTCAGGTGCAACTAATGAAAAACTGTTTTTT
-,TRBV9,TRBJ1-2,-,CASSVGGGNYGYTF,TGTGCCAGCAGCGTTGGGGGCGGTAACTATGGCTACACCTTC
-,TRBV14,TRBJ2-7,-,CASSQDARFSSYEQYF,TGTGCCAGCAGCCAAGATGCGCGGTTCTCCTCCTACGAGCAGTACTTC
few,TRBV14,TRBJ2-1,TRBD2,CASSRGSGGIGEQFF,TGTGCCAGCAGCCGGGGTAGCGGGGGGATTGGTGAGCAGTTCTTC
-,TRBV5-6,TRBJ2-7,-,CASSLGGSEQYF,TGTGCCAGCAGCTTGGGAGGGAGCGAGCAGTACTTC